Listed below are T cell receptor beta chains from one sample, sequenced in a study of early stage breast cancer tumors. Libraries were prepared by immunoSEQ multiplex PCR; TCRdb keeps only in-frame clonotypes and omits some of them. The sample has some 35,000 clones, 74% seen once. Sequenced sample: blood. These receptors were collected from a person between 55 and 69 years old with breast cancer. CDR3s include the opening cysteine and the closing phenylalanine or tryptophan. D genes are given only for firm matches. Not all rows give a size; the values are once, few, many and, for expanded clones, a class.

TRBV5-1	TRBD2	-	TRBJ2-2	CASATSGKNTGELFF	TGCGCCAGCGCAACTAGCGGGAAGAACACCGGGGAGCTGTTTTTT
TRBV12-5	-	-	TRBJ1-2	CASGLGVGYGYTF	TGTGCTAGTGGTTTGGGTGTGGGCTATGGCTACACCTTC
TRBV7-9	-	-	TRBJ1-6	CASSLEGNSPLHF	TGTGCCAGCAGCTTAGAGGGTAATTCACCCCTCCACTTT
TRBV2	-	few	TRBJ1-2	CASSAYRAYGYTF	TGTGCCAGCAGTGCATACAGGGCCTATGGCTACACCTTC
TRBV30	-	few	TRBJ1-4	CAWSVPGGEKLFF	TGTGCCTGGAGTGTACCCGGGGGTGAAAAACTGTTTTTT
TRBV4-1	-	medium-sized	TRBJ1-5	CASSQEILQPQHF	TGCGCCAGCAGCCAAGAGATCCTGCAGCCCCAGCATTTT
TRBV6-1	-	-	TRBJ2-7	CASSEVGYYEQYF	TGTGCCAGCAGTGAAGTTGGGTACTACGAGCAGTACTTC
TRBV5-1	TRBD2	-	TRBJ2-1	CASSLRAGAYNEQFF	TGCGCCAGCAGCCTCCGAGCGGGAGCCTACAATGAGCAGTTCTTC
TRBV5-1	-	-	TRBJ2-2	CASSLWLTGELFF	TGCGCCAGCAGCTTGTGGTTAACCGGGGAGCTGTTTTTT
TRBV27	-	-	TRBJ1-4	CASSLSGRELFF	TGTGCCAGCAGTTTATCTGGCAGGGAACTGTTTTTT
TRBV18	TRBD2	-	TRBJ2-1	CASSEFSGRAGNEQFF	TGTGCCAGCTCAGAATTTAGCGGGAGGGCCGGGAATGAGCAGTTCTTC
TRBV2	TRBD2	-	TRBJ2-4	CASSETSGSFKIQYF	TGTGCCAGCAGTGAAACTAGCGGGAGCTTTAAGATTCAGTACTTC
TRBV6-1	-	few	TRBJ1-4	CASSEALGGFNEKLFF	TGTGCCAGCAGTGAAGCGCTCGGAGGGTTTAATGAAAAACTGTTTTTT
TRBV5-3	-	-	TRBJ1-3	CARSFLKCFRTAGNTIYF	TGTGCCAGAAGCTTTTTGAAATGTTTCCGGACAGCTGGAAACACCATATATTTT
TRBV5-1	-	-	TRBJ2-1	CASSLDGRYNEQFF	TGCGCCAGCAGCTTGGACGGGCGGTACAATGAGCAGTTCTTC
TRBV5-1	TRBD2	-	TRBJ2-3	CASTGRLAGGTDTQYF	TGCGCCAGCACTGGACGGCTAGCGGGGGGCACAGATACGCAGTATTTT
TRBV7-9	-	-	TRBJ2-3	CASSFGKVLGTDTQYF	TGTGCCAGCAGCTTTGGTAAAGTTTTGGGCACAGATACGCAGTATTTT
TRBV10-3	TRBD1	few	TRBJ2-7	CAISDPGQGERWQYF	TGTGCCATCAGCGATCCGGGACAGGGTGAACGTTGGCAGTACTTC
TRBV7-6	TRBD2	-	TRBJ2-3	CASSLLAGVGTDTQYF	TGTGCCAGCAGCTTACTAGCGGGAGTCGGCACAGATACGCAGTATTTT
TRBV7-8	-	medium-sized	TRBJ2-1	CASSLGQAFNEQFF	TGTGCCAGCAGCTTAGGCCAGGCCTTCAATGAGCAGTTCTTC
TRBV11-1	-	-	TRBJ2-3	CASSGWETGGTDTQYF	TGTGCCAGCAGCGGGTGGGAAACCGGGGGCACAGATACGCAGTATTTT
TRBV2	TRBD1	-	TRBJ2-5	CAGKRQGVEVETQYF	TGTGCCGGGAAACGACAGGGGGTCGAGGTGGAGACCCAGTACTTC
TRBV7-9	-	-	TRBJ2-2	CASSRTRGGNTGELFF	TGTGCCAGCAGCCGGACTAGGGGGGGAAACACCGGGGAGCTGTTTTTT
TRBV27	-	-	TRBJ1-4	CASSSSPFRSANEKLFF	TGTGCCAGCAGTTCCTCCCCTTTTAGGTCAGCTAATGAAAAACTGTTTTTT
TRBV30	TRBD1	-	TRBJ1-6	CAWSTGQEASPLHF	TGTGCCTGGAGTACGGGACAGGAGGCATCACCCCTCCACTTT
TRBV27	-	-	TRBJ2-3	CASSLSSGGTDTQYF	TGTGCCAGCAGTTTATCCTCTGGGGGCACAGATACGCAGTATTTT
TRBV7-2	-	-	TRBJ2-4	CASSLELVLDRAKNIQYF	TGTGCCAGCAGCTTAGAGTTGGTTCTGGACCGAGCCAAAAACATTCAGTACTTC
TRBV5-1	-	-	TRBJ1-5	CASSPWGDSNQPQHF	TGCGCCAGCAGCCCTTGGGGGGATAGCAATCAGCCCCAGCATTTT